This T cell receptor beta chain was sequenced during a study of cytomegalovirus exposure and HLA in healthy donors. Study conclusions and caveats: Productive status was seen about 87% or about 30% of the time for most TCR beta V segments in an earlier analysis. The authors later linked a missense DCLRE1C variant to TCR beta V- and J-gene trimming. Relative to the approximately 670-donor mean, N-insertions were reportedly fewer in an Asian-associated ancestry cluster in a later analysis.

The PCR contained 60 Vbeta and 13 Jbeta primers. Sequenced by immunoSEQ multiplex PCR; TCRdb stores in-frame clones only, minus some. The sample consists of some 190,000 clones, about 77% of them appearing once. This CDR3 has 14 amino acids. The V gene lost 6 bases and the J gene lost 0 bases, with 8 bases spanning the gap. Germline V lookup: CDR1 MDHEN, CDR2 SYDVKM. This clone was detected a few times. The antigen remains undetermined. The sample taken for sequencing was PBMCs. The sequence was obtained from a woman younger than 45 in good health and CMV-seropositive. This sequence joins TRBV28 and TRBJ1-4; D gene unclear. CDR3 in amino acids: CASSPPATNEKLFF. As DNA, the CDR3 is TGTGCCAGCAGCCCCCCTGCAACTAATGAAAAACTGTTTTTT.